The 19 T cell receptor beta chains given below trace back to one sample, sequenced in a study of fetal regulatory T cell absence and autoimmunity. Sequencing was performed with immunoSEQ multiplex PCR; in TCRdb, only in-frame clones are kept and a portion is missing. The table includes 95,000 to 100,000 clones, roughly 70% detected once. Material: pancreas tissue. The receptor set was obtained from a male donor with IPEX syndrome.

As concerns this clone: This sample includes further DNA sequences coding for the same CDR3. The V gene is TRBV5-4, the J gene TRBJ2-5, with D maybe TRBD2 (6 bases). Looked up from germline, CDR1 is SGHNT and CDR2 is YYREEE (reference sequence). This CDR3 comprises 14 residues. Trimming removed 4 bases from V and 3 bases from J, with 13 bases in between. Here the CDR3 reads CASSPGLAEETQYF. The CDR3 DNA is TGTGCCAGCAGCCCGGGACTTGCCGAAGAGACCCAGTACTTC.

The CDR3 loop reads CASTGGTNEKLFF. Here the CDR3 DNA reads TGTGCCAGCACAGGGGGCACTAATGAAAAACTGTTTTTT. J is TRBJ1-4 and V is TRBV6-1; 8 nucleotides agree with TRBD1. CDR1 is MNHNS and CDR2 is SASEGT in the germline V gene. The V and J ends lost 7 bases and 2 bases, in that order; junction bases with no gene match: 0. This CDR3 has 13 residues.

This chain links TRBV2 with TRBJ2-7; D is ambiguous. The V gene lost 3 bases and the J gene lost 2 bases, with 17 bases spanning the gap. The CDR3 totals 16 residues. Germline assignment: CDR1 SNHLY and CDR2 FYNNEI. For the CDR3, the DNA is TGTGCCAGCAGTGAGCCACAGAGACTTGATCCCTACGAGCAGTACTTC. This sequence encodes CASSEPQRLDPYEQYF.

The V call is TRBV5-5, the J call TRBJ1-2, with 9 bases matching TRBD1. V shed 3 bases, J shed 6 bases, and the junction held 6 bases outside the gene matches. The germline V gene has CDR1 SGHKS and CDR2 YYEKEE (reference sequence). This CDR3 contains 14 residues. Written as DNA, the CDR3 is TGTGCCAGCAGCTCCGGACAGGGGAGGGATGGCTACACCTTC. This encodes CASSSGQGRDGYTF.

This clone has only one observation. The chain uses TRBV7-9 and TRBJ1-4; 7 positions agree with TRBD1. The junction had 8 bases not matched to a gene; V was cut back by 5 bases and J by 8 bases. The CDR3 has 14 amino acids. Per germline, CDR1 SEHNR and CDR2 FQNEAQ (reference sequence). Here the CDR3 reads CASSPTGPGEKLFF. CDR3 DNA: TGTGCCAGCAGCCCGACAGGGCCGGGGGAAAAACTGTTTTTT.

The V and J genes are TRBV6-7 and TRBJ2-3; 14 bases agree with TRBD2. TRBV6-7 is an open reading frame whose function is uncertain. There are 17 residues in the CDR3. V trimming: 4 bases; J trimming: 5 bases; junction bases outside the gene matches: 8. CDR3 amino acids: CASSCSGLAGVIDTQYF. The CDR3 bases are TGTGCCAGCAGTTGCTCGGGACTAGCGGGAGTGATAGATACGCAGTATTTT.

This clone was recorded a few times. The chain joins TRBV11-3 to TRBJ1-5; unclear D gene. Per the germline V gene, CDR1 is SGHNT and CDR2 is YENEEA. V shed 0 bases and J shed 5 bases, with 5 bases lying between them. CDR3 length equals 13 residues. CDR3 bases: TGTGCCAGCAGCTTAGAGGTGGATCAGCCCCAGCATTTT. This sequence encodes CASSLEVDQPQHF.

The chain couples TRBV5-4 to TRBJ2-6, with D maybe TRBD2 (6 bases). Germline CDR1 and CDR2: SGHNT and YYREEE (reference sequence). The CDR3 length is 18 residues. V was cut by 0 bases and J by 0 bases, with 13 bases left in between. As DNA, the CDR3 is TGTGCCAGCAGCTTGGGTCGGCGGGGCTACTCTGGGGCCAACGTCCTGACTTTC. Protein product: CASSLGRRGYSGANVLTF. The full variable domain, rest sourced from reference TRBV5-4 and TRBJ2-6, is ETGVTQSPTHLIKTRGQQVTLRCSSQSGHNTVSWYQQALGQGPQFIFQYYREEENGRGNFPPRFSGLQFPNYSSELNVNALELDDSALYLCASSLGRRGYSGANVLTFGAGSRLTVL.

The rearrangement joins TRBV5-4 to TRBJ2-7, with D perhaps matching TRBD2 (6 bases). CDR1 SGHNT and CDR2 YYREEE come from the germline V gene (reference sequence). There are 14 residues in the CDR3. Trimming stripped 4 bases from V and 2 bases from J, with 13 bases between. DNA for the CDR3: TGTGCCAGCAGCGCCAGGGACTCCCCCTACGAGCAGTACTTC. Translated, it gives CASSARDSPYEQYF.

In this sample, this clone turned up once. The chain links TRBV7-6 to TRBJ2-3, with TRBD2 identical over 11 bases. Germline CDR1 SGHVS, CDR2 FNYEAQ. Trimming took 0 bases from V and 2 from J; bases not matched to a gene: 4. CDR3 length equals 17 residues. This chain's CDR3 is CASSLAGTSGYTDTQYF. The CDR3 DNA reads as TGTGCCAGCAGCTTAGCCGGGACTAGCGGATACACAGATACGCAGTATTTT.

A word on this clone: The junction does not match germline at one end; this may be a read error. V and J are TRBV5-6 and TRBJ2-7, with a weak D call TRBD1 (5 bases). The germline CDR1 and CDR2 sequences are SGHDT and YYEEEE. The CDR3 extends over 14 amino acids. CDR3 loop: CASSLGRAWNEQYF. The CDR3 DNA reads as TGTGCCAGCAGTTTGGGCAGGGCTTGGAACGAGCAGTACTTC.

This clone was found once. The CDR3: CSVVGVLGSNNEQFF. CDR3 DNA sequence: TGCAGCGTTGTGGGGGTTTTAGGTTCTAACAATGAGCAGTTCTTC. The V call is TRBV29-1, the J call TRBJ2-1, with D possibly called TRBD1 or TRBD2 (5 bases each). The CDR3 runs to 15 residues. V lost 4 bases, J lost 5 bases, and 18 bases lay in between. Germline assignment: CDR1 SQVTM and CDR2 ANQGSEA.

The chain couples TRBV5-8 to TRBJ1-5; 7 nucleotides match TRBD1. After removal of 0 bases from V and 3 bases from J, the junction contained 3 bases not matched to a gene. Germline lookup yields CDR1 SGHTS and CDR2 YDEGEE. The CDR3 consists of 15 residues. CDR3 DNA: TGTGCCAGCAGCTTGGACAGGGGTTACAATCAGCCCCAGCATTTT. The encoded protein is CASSLDRGYNQPQHF.

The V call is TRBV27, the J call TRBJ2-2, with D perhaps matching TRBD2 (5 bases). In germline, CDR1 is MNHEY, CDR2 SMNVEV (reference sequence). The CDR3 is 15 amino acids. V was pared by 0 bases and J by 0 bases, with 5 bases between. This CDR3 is CASSLSLANTGELFF. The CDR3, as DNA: TGTGCCAGCAGTTTATCACTAGCGAACACCGGGGAGCTGTTTTTT.

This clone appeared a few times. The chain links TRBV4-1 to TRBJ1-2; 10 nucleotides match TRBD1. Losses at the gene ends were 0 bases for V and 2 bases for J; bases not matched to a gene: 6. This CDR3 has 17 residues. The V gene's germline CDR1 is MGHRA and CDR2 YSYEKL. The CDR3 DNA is TGCGCCAGCAGCCAAGATCGAGACAGGGGGCGGAACTATGGCTACACCTTC. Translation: CASSQDRDRGRNYGYTF.

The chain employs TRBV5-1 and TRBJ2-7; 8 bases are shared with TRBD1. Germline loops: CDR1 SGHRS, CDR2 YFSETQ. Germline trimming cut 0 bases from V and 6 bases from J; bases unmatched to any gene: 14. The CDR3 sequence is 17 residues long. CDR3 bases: TGCGCCAGCAGCTTGGATGGGTCCGGGACAGGAGAAACCGAGCAGTACTTC. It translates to CASSLDGSGTGETEQYF.

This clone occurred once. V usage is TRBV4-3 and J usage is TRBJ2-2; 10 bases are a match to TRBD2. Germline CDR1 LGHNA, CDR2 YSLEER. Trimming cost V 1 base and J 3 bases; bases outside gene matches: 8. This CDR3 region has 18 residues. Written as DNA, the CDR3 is TGCGCCAGCAGCCAAGGACCTAGCGGGGGACTAGACACCGGGGAGCTGTTTTTT. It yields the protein CASSQGPSGGLDTGELFF.

DNA for the CDR3: TGCGCCAGCAGCCAAGCCCAACAGGGTTACGAGCAGTACTTC. Translation: CASSQAQQGYEQYF. This rearrangement joins TRBV4-1 to TRBJ2-7, with D possibly matching TRBD1 (6 bases). The germline V and J ends were trimmed by 1 base and 4 bases, with 11 bases remaining between them. The CDR3 length is 14 residues. Germline V gene lookup returns CDR1 MGHRA and CDR2 YSYEKL.

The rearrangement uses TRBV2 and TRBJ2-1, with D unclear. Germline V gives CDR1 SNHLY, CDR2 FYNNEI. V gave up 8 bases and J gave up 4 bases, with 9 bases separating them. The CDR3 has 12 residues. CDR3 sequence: CASAANYNEQFF. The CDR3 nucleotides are TGTGCCAGCGCGGCGAATTACAATGAGCAGTTCTTC. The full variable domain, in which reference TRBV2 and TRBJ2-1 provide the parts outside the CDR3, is EPEVTQTPSHQVTQMGQEVILRCVPISNHLYFYWYRQILGQKVEFLVSFYNNEISEKSEIFDDQFSVERPDGSNFTLKIRSTKLEDSAMYFCASAANYNEQFFGPGTRLTVL.